This is a list of T cell receptor beta chains from one sample in a study of cytomegalovirus exposure and HLA in healthy donors. The data were produced by immunoSEQ multiplex PCR, yet TCRdb's version contains in-frame clones alone and is incomplete. The repertoire holds 55,000 to 80,000 clones, with 60% to 85% as singletons. Sequencing used PBMCs. The receptors here all came from a man aged 65 to 85 in good health and CMV-seronegative. The CDR3 runs from the conserved cysteine through the conserved F or W. The D gene is left open where the match is weak. The size of a clone is reported for some rows only, either as once, few or many, or as a class for expanded clones.

J gene: TRBJ1-2; V gene: TRBV7-2; clone size: NA; D gene: NA; CDR3 DNA: TGTGCCAGCAGTCCACGGACATCGGTCTATGGCTACACCTTC; CDR3 protein: CASSPRTSVYGYTF
J gene: TRBJ2-3; V gene: TRBV15; clone size: NA; D gene: TRBD2; CDR3 DNA: TGTGCCACCAGCAATACTCTAGCGGGAGCTGCAGATACGCAGTATTTT; CDR3 protein: CATSNTLAGAADTQYF
J gene: TRBJ1-1; V gene: TRBV6-5; clone size: few; D gene: NA; CDR3 DNA: TGTGCCAGCAGTTACTCCTCCCCTCTGACTCGGGCTGAAGCTTTCTTT; CDR3 protein: CASSYSSPLTRAEAFF
J gene: TRBJ2-7; V gene: TRBV18; clone size: NA; D gene: NA; CDR3 DNA: TGTGCCAGCTCACCACCGAACACCAACTACGAGCAGTACTTC; CDR3 protein: CASSPPNTNYEQYF
J gene: TRBJ2-5; V gene: TRBV5-1; clone size: NA; D gene: NA; CDR3 DNA: TGCGCCAGCAGCGTGGACCTTCGGGAGACCCAGTACTTC; CDR3 protein: CASSVDLRETQYF
J gene: TRBJ2-1; V gene: TRBV19; clone size: once; D gene: TRBD2; CDR3 DNA: TGTGCCAGTAGTGTGCTAGCGGGAGAGCTCAATGAGCAGTTCTTC; CDR3 protein: CASSVLAGELNEQFF
J gene: TRBJ2-1; V gene: TRBV6-6; clone size: NA; D gene: NA; CDR3 DNA: TGTGCCAGCAGCCTCGACACTGAGCAGTTCTTC; CDR3 protein: CASSLDTEQFF
J gene: TRBJ2-5; V gene: TRBV18; clone size: NA; D gene: TRBD1; CDR3 DNA: TGTGCCAGCTCCGTGGGACAGGGAGGAGAGACCCAGTACTTC; CDR3 protein: CASSVGQGGETQYF
J gene: TRBJ2-3; V gene: TRBV29-1; clone size: NA; D gene: TRBD1; CDR3 DNA: TGCAGCGTCGAACCCCGACAGGGTCGAGGAGATACGCAGTATTTT; CDR3 protein: CSVEPRQGRGDTQYF
J gene: TRBJ2-2; V gene: TRBV6-5; clone size: few; D gene: NA; CDR3 DNA: TGTGCCAGCAGTTACTCCCGGGTCGGGGACACCGGGGAGCTGTTTTTT; CDR3 protein: CASSYSRVGDTGELFF
J gene: TRBJ2-3; V gene: TRBV18; clone size: NA; D gene: NA; CDR3 DNA: TGTGCCAGCTCACCCTCGAGTATGGGCGGAGGAGATACGCAGTATTTT; CDR3 protein: CASSPSSMGGGDTQYF
J gene: TRBJ2-5; V gene: TRBV18; clone size: NA; D gene: NA; CDR3 DNA: TGTGCCAGCTCACCAGCACAGGGCCAAGAGACCCAATACTTC; CDR3 protein: CASSPAQGQETQYF
J gene: TRBJ2-6; V gene: TRBV5-4; clone size: NA; D gene: NA; CDR3 DNA: TGCGCCAGCAGCCAAGATCCAGGGTCTGGGGCCAACGTCCTGACTTTC; CDR3 protein: CASSQDPGSGANVLTF
J gene: TRBJ1-6; V gene: TRBV7-2; clone size: NA; D gene: NA; CDR3 DNA: TGTGCCAGCAGCTTAGTGGCAGGTTATAATTCACCCCTCCACTTT; CDR3 protein: CASSLVAGYNSPLHF
J gene: TRBJ2-5; V gene: TRBV14; clone size: NA; D gene: TRBD1; CDR3 DNA: TGTGCCAGCAGTCGACAGGGGTTGGAGACCCAGTACTTC; CDR3 protein: CASSRQGLETQYF
J gene: TRBJ1-2; V gene: TRBV5-1; clone size: once; D gene: TRBD1; CDR3 DNA: TGCGCCAGCAGCTTGGGACAGGGGGCCAACTATGGCTACACCTTC; CDR3 protein: CASSLGQGANYGYTF
J gene: TRBJ2-3; V gene: TRBV4-1; clone size: NA; D gene: NA; CDR3 DNA: TGCGCCAGCAGCCACGACATGGACAGTTCCTTCACAGATACGCAGTATTTT; CDR3 protein: CASSHDMDSSFTDTQYF
J gene: TRBJ1-5; V gene: TRBV28; clone size: NA; D gene: NA; CDR3 DNA: TGTGCCAGTAGTTTCCCAGGACAGACAAGCAATCAGCCCCAGCATTTT; CDR3 protein: CASSFPGQTSNQPQHF
J gene: TRBJ2-5; V gene: TRBV4-3; clone size: NA; D gene: TRBD1; CDR3 DNA: TGCGCCAGCAGCCGGCAGACGGGACAGGGTTCGGAGACCCAGTACTTC; CDR3 protein: CASSRQTGQGSETQYF
J gene: TRBJ2-7; V gene: TRBV2; clone size: few; D gene: NA; CDR3 DNA: TGTGCCAGCAGTCTAGATACAGGGACCTACGAGCAGTACTTC; CDR3 protein: CASSLDTGTYEQYF
J gene: TRBJ2-7; V gene: TRBV5-4; clone size: NA; D gene: NA; CDR3 DNA: TGTGCCAGCAGCTCCCACGGTTCCGAGCAGTACTTC; CDR3 protein: CASSSHGSEQYF
J gene: TRBJ1-6; V gene: TRBV19; clone size: few; D gene: TRBD1; CDR3 DNA: TGTGCCAGTACCAAAACAACTCAGGGGGCTGATAATTCACCCCTCCACTTT; CDR3 protein: CASTKTTQGADNSPLHF
J gene: TRBJ1-2; V gene: TRBV27; clone size: NA; D gene: NA; CDR3 DNA: TGTGCCAGCAGTTTAACCCCGGACAGCCCCTATGGCTACACCTTC; CDR3 protein: CASSLTPDSPYGYTF
J gene: TRBJ2-2; V gene: TRBV28; clone size: few; D gene: TRBD2; CDR3 DNA: TGTGCCAGCAGGGCCCCGGGACTAGAGACCGGGGAGCTGTTTTTT; CDR3 protein: CASRAPGLETGELFF
J gene: TRBJ2-1; V gene: TRBV6-5; clone size: NA; D gene: NA; CDR3 DNA: TGTGCCAGCAGTTTACAGGACTACAATGAGCAGTTCTTC; CDR3 protein: CASSLQDYNEQFF
J gene: TRBJ1-5; V gene: TRBV7-9; clone size: NA; D gene: TRBD1; CDR3 DNA: TGTTCCAGCAGCACGGGACAGGTGGGCCAGCCCCAGCATTTT; CDR3 protein: CSSSTGQVGQPQHF
J gene: TRBJ2-4; V gene: TRBV11-2; clone size: NA; D gene: TRBD1; CDR3 DNA: TGTGCCAGCCAAAGACAGGGTATGGGCATTCAGTACTTC; CDR3 protein: CASQRQGMGIQYF
J gene: TRBJ1-3; V gene: TRBV15; clone size: NA; D gene: TRBD1; CDR3 DNA: TGTGCCACCAGCCAAGACAGGGGGCATGTGAACACCATATATTTT; CDR3 protein: CATSQDRGHVNTIYF
J gene: TRBJ2-3; V gene: TRBV7-9; clone size: NA; D gene: TRBD2; CDR3 DNA: TGTTCCAGCAGCTTCCAGGGACTAGCTCGGGCAGATACGCAGTATTTT; CDR3 protein: CSSSFQGLARADTQYF
J gene: TRBJ2-1; V gene: TRBV9; clone size: NA; D gene: TRBD2; CDR3 DNA: TGTGCCAGCAGCGTCCTTGGTAGCGGGATCCTCGGTGACAATGAGCAGTTCTTC; CDR3 protein: CASSVLGSGILGDNEQFF
J gene: TRBJ1-6; V gene: TRBV7-9; clone size: NA; D gene: TRBD1; CDR3 DNA: TGTGCCAGCAGCCCACAGGGGGCGAGAAATTCACCCCTCCACTTT; CDR3 protein: CASSPQGARNSPLHF
J gene: TRBJ2-7; V gene: TRBV6-4; clone size: NA; D gene: NA; CDR3 DNA: TGTGCCAGCAGTGACCATCTCCCCCTGGTGTCAGGTGAATACTACGAGCAGTACTTC; CDR3 protein: CASSDHLPLVSGEYYEQYF
J gene: TRBJ2-1; V gene: TRBV7-9; clone size: few; D gene: TRBD1; CDR3 DNA: TGTGCCAGCAGCTTCCGGACAGGGACGTTCTTC; CDR3 protein: CASSFRTGTFF
J gene: TRBJ2-3; V gene: TRBV6-1; clone size: NA; D gene: TRBD1; CDR3 DNA: TGTGCCAGCAGGAGCGGACAGGGGGCAGATACGCAGTATTTT; CDR3 protein: CASRSGQGADTQYF
J gene: TRBJ2-7; V gene: TRBV5-5; clone size: NA; D gene: NA; CDR3 DNA: TGTGCCAGCAGCTTCAGCTGGCGGGACGTCTACGAGCAGTACTTC; CDR3 protein: CASSFSWRDVYEQYF
J gene: TRBJ2-2; V gene: TRBV7-2; clone size: NA; D gene: NA; CDR3 DNA: TGTGCCAGCAGCTTAGTACAGTTGAAAGGGGAGCTGTTTTTT; CDR3 protein: CASSLVQLKGELFF
J gene: TRBJ2-3; V gene: TRBV5-6; clone size: NA; D gene: TRBD2; CDR3 DNA: TGTGCCAGCAGCTATCTGGTGTTAGCGGGAGGGCCGATGTTAGATACGCAGTATTTT; CDR3 protein: CASSYLVLAGGPMLDTQYF
J gene: TRBJ2-2; V gene: TRBV7-9; clone size: NA; D gene: TRBD1; CDR3 DNA: TGTGCCAGCAGCTTTACAGGGGTCACCGGGGAGCTGTTTTTT; CDR3 protein: CASSFTGVTGELFF
J gene: TRBJ2-1; V gene: TRBV9; clone size: NA; D gene: TRBD2; CDR3 DNA: TGTGCCAGCAGCGTAGACGCGGGAGGTTACAATGAGCAGTTCTTC; CDR3 protein: CASSVDAGGYNEQFF
J gene: TRBJ2-7; V gene: TRBV5-1; clone size: NA; D gene: NA; CDR3 DNA: TGCGCCAGCAGCTCCAAGGGTAAGGGGATGTCCTACGAGCAGTACTTC; CDR3 protein: CASSSKGKGMSYEQYF
J gene: TRBJ1-5; V gene: TRBV4-3; clone size: few; D gene: NA; CDR3 DNA: TGCGCCAGCAGCTCTACACAGGGAAATCAGCCCCAGCATTTT; CDR3 protein: CASSSTQGNQPQHF
J gene: TRBJ2-3; V gene: TRBV5-1; clone size: NA; D gene: TRBD2; CDR3 DNA: TGCGCCAGCAGCGCGGGAGCAGATACGCAGTATTTT; CDR3 protein: CASSAGADTQYF
J gene: TRBJ1-3; V gene: TRBV20-1; clone size: NA; D gene: NA; CDR3 DNA: TGCAGTGCCCTCAGGGGAAACACCATATATTTT; CDR3 protein: CSALRGNTIYF
J gene: TRBJ1-2; V gene: TRBV28; clone size: NA; D gene: NA; CDR3 DNA: TGTGCCAGCAGTTTGGTGCAGGGATATGGCTACACCTTC; CDR3 protein: CASSLVQGYGYTF
J gene: TRBJ2-7; V gene: TRBV11-2; clone size: once; D gene: NA; CDR3 DNA: TGTGCCAGCAGCCCCCTTGGGGGGGGCACCACCTACGAGCAGTACTTC; CDR3 protein: CASSPLGGGTTYEQYF
J gene: TRBJ2-3; V gene: TRBV5-8; clone size: NA; D gene: NA; CDR3 DNA: TGTGCCGCGGTAGGATGGGATACGCAGTATTTT; CDR3 protein: CAAVGWDTQYF
J gene: TRBJ2-5; V gene: TRBV5-6; clone size: NA; D gene: NA; CDR3 DNA: TGTGCCAGCAGCTTGGAAAGGACATCTCAAGAGACCCAGTACTTC; CDR3 protein: CASSLERTSQETQYF
J gene: TRBJ2-7; V gene: TRBV5-1; clone size: NA; D gene: NA; CDR3 DNA: TGCGCCAGCAGCTTAGAGGCGCGGGGCGCGAGCTCCTACGAGCAGTACTTC; CDR3 protein: CASSLEARGASSYEQYF
J gene: TRBJ1-2; V gene: TRBV27; clone size: NA; D gene: TRBD1; CDR3 DNA: TGTGCCAGCAGTTCAACAGGGGGCCTAAACTATGGCTACACCTTC; CDR3 protein: CASSSTGGLNYGYTF
J gene: TRBJ2-2; V gene: TRBV11-3; clone size: NA; D gene: TRBD1; CDR3 DNA: TGTGCCAGCAGCTTAGGGGCGACAGGGGCGACCGGGGAGCTGTTTTTT; CDR3 protein: CASSLGATGATGELFF